This T cell receptor (beta chain) was captured by sequencing in a study of T cell changes during pregnancy in multiple sclerosis. Libraries were prepared by immunoSEQ multiplex PCR; TCRdb keeps only in-frame clonotypes and omits some of them. The sample lists approximately 100,000 clones, approximately 89% seen once, with roughly 3.5% in the top ten. The sequence was collected from a female donor with multiple sclerosis, enrolled in a pregnancy study. Sequences were derived from peripheral blood, sampled after pregnancy.

CDR3 sequence (DNA): TGTGCCAGGATCGGGAGGAACACTGAAGCTTTCTTT. Its translation: CARIGRNTEAFF. The chain uses TRBV2 and TRBJ1-1, with D hard to call. The CDR3 is 12 residues long. Trimming cost V 9 bases and J 1 base, with 9 bases left between them. Germline V gene data show CDR1 as SNHLY and CDR2 as FYNNEI.